This T cell receptor (beta chain) originates from a study of T-cell memory formation after mild COVID-19. Study-wide findings and caveats: Within pre-infection memory, some responding clones were found, suggesting cross-reactive memory joined.

Of note for this clonotype: Its antigen remains unknown.

V lost 6 bases and J lost 3, with 20 bases in between. The V gene's germline CDR1 is MDHEN and CDR2 SYDVKM. The CDR3 is 16 amino acids. TCRdb itself ran the 5' RACE reads through MiXCR, one entry per CDR3 protein. The table records just over 350,000 distinct CDR3 sequences, roughly 14% of them present only once. The rearrangement uses TRBV28 and TRBJ1-2; D uncertain. The sequenced material came from PBMCs or a T cell subset sorted from them (not recorded which). This TCR derives from a young man who had mild COVID-19 (a few samples of this study predate the infection). Cell type and time point are not known. For the CDR3, the DNA is TGTGCCAGCAGCCGCCTTGCGACGGATTCCGACTATGGCTACACCTTC. Its protein product is CASSRLATDSDYGYTF.